These 19 T cell receptor beta chains originate from one sample sequenced in a study of blood T cell repertoires in COVID-19. The assay was immunoSEQ multiplex PCR, and TCRdb's table has in-frame clones only and misses some. In the table there are roughly 400,000 clones, nearly 90% of which are singletons. Specimen: PBMCs or T cells enriched from blood (not recorded which). Receptors originate from a woman aged 35 to 49 with acute COVID-19.

This rearrangement joins TRBV14 to TRBJ1-1; the D is unclear. V lost 3 bases, J lost 5 bases, and 13 bases lay in between. The length of the CDR3 is 14 residues. CDR1 SGHDN and CDR2 FVKESK come from the germline V gene. Here the CDR3 reads CASSQMWRRTEAFF. Here the CDR3 DNA reads TGTGCCAGCAGCCAGATGTGGCGGAGGACTGAAGCTTTCTTT.

This rearrangement joins TRBV2 to TRBJ1-1; the match to TRBD1 covers 7 bases. J was trimmed by 4 bases and V by 7 bases; bases with no gene match: 9. Per germline, CDR1 SNHLY and CDR2 FYNNEI. The length of the CDR3 is 14 residues. CDR3 sequence (DNA): TGTGCCAGCACCGACAGGGCCCACAGCACTGAAGCTTTCTTT. Its translation: CASTDRAHSTEAFF.

The V gene is TRBV11-2, the J gene TRBJ2-2, with 12 bases that match TRBD2. CDR1 is SGHAT and CDR2 is FQNNGV in the germline V gene. V lost 5 bases, J lost 7 bases, and 17 bases stayed unmatched. The CDR3 contains 19 residues. CDR3 sequence (DNA): TGTGCCAGCAGCCATAGCTCGGGACTAGCGGGTCCTAAAGACGGGGAGCTGTTTTTT. Its translation: CASSHSSGLAGPKDGELFF.

This clone occurred once. The chain is built from TRBV30 and TRBJ2-2; D is perhaps TRBD2 (5 bases). CDR1 and CDR2 (germline): GTSNPN, SVGIG (reference sequence). The CDR3 runs 15 residues. V lost 6 bases and J lost 1, with 15 bases in between. The CDR3 reads CACRLGGLNTGELFF. As DNA, the CDR3 is TGTGCCTGCCGCCTTGGCGGGTTGAACACCGGGGAGCTGTTTTTT.

The V and J genes are TRBV6-5 and TRBJ2-7; D not certain. The V and J ends lost 8 bases and 2 bases respectively, with 10 bases between them. The CDR3 contains 12 residues. The germline V gene encodes CDR1 MNHEY and CDR2 SVGAGI. In DNA, the CDR3 is TGTGCCAGCTCGGCAGGTGCCTACGAGCAGTACTTC. Protein product: CASSAGAYEQYF.

V and J are TRBV29-1 and TRBJ1-2, with D unclear. From germline, CDR1 is SQVTM and CDR2 ANQGSEA. V lost 0 bases, J lost 8 bases, and 16 bases lay in between. The CDR3 runs 14 residues. DNA of the CDR3: TGCAGCGTTGAAGATCGGTTATCAGGTGGCGGCTACACCTTC. Amino acids: CSVEDRLSGGGYTF.

The chain uses TRBV4-1 and TRBJ2-3, with 8 positions matching TRBD2. Per the germline V gene, CDR1 is MGHRA and CDR2 is YSYEKL. Unmatched junction bases numbered 5, after V lost 1 base and J lost 2 bases. The CDR3 totals 16 residues. CDR3 nucleotides: TGCGCCAGCAGCCAAGGGCCAGCGGGGGTCACAGATACGCAGTATTTT. Its protein is CASSQGPAGVTDTQYF.

This clone is a singleton in its sample. The sample holds other DNA sequences that translate to the same CDR3. This chain connects TRBV2 to TRBJ1-1; D unresolved. The CDR3 is 13 amino acids. The germline V gene has CDR1 SNHLY and CDR2 FYNNEI. Trimming cost V 4 bases and J 0 bases, with 6 bases left between them. The CDR3 sequence is CASSADLNTEAFF. The CDR3 DNA reads TGTGCCAGCAGTGCCGACTTGAACACTGAAGCTTTCTTT.

The chain has TRBV29-1 and TRBJ1-1; 8 nucleotides line up with TRBD1. The CDR3 has 12 residues. Trimming at V came to 5 bases and at J to 8 bases, leaving 7 bases not matched to a gene. Germline V CDR1 and CDR2: SQVTM, ANQGSEA. The CDR3 spells CSVRVQGVEAFF. The CDR3 DNA follows: TGCAGCGTTAGAGTACAGGGGGTAGAAGCTTTCTTT.

This clone has more than one count but fewer than ten. The chain links TRBV9 to TRBJ1-5, with 7 bases that match TRBD1. With 3 bases clipped from V and 3 bases from J, the junction kept 3 bases outside the gene matches. The CDR3 sequence is 14 residues long. The V gene's germline CDR1 is SGDLS and CDR2 YYNGEE. The CDR3: CASSAGQDNQPQHF. The CDR3 DNA follows: TGTGCCAGCAGCGCCGGACAGGACAATCAGCCCCAGCATTTT.

This chain uses TRBV11-2 with TRBJ2-7, with D perhaps matching TRBD1 (5 bases). Germline V CDR1 and CDR2: SGHAT, FQNNGV. The CDR3 is 15 amino acids. Trimming left V 0 bases short and J 3 bases short, with 12 bases between. The CDR3 here is CASSLDPSGYYEQYF. The CDR3 DNA reads as TGTGCCAGCAGCTTAGATCCGTCAGGGTACTACGAGCAGTACTTC. The complete variable domain, with remaining parts taken from reference TRBV11-2 and TRBJ2-7, reads EAGVAQSPRYKIIEKRQSVAFWCNPISGHATLYWYQQILGQGPKLLIQFQNNGVVDDSQLPKDRFSAERLKGVDSTLKIQPAKLEDSAVYLCASSLDPSGYYEQYFGPGTRLTVT.

This clone has more than one count but fewer than ten. V and J are TRBV25-1 and TRBJ1-4; the D gene is possibly TRBD1 (6 bases). Deletions cut 5 bases from V and 6 bases from J, with 10 bases between. The CDR3 loop spans 13 amino acids. From germline, CDR1 is MGHDK and CDR2 SYGVNS. CDR3 sequence reads: CASSHRVDEKLFF. The CDR3 coding sequence is TGTGCCAGCAGTCACAGGGTTGATGAAAAACTGTTTTTT.

The V and J genes are TRBV10-1 and TRBJ2-2, with unresolved D. Trimming removed 0 bases from V and 1 base from J, with 3 bases in between. Germline V gene lookup returns CDR1 WNHNN and CDR2 SYGVQD (reference sequence). This CDR3 is built from 14 residues. CDR3 bases: TGCGCCAGCAGTGAGTCCTGGAACACCGGGGAGCTGTTTTTT. This gives the protein CASSESWNTGELFF.

The J gene is TRBJ2-3, the V gene TRBV3-1 (or the pseudogene TRBV3-2); no firm D call. This CDR3 region has 12 residues. Germline V gives CDR1 LGHDT, CDR2 YNNKEL (reference sequence). V was trimmed by 8 bases and J by 1 base, leaving 7 bases between them. CDR3 loop: CASSPGTDTQYF. The CDR3, as DNA: TGTGCCAGCTCCCCCGGCACAGATACGCAGTATTTT.

The rearrangement uses TRBV21-1 and TRBJ2-7; the table's D call, TRBD1, was not checked against the DNA. TRBV21-1 is reported as a pseudogene. The CDR3 extends over 15 amino acids. CDR3 loop: CASSRGTGGSYEQYF. The CDR3 DNA reads as TGTGCCAGCAGCAGGGGGACAGGGGGATCCTACGAGCAGTACTTC.

This chain uses TRBV6-1 with TRBJ1-1; D gene unclear. This CDR3 region has 14 residues. Trimming shortened V by 2 bases and J by 0 bases, and 7 bases separated the two germline ends. In germline, CDR1 is MNHNS, CDR2 SASEGT. DNA of the CDR3: TGTGCCAGCAGTGAATACAGCTTGAACACTGAAGCTTTCTTT. Translated, it gives CASSEYSLNTEAFF.

This chain joins TRBV27 and TRBJ1-1; TRBD1 might be the D (5 bases). The V gene lost 6 bases and the J gene lost 5 bases, with 13 bases spanning the gap. Germline CDR1 is MNHEY and CDR2 is SMNVEV (reference sequence). This CDR3 is 13 amino acids long. CDR3 loop: CASRGTVVTEAFF. The CDR3, as DNA: TGTGCCAGCAGGGGGACTGTGGTAACTGAAGCTTTCTTT.

This chain links TRBV12-3 or TRBV12-4 with TRBJ1-2; TRBD1 is a possible D gene (5 bases). There are 13 residues in the CDR3. V was trimmed by 6 bases and J by 4 bases, leaving 12 bases between them. The CDR3 here is CASRRGRIYGYTF. CDR3 bases: TGTGCCAGCAGACGGGGGAGAATCTATGGCTACACCTTC.

The chain is built from TRBV5-6 and TRBJ1-1, with D possibly being TRBD1 (6 bases). The CDR3 runs to 16 residues. V lost 2 bases and J lost 1, with 15 bases in between. Germline-derived CDR1 and CDR2 are SGHDT and YYEEEE. The CDR3 nucleotides are TGTGCCAGCAGCTTTCTCCCACAGGGCCGGAACACTGAAGCTTTCTTT. Its translation: CASSFLPQGRNTEAFF.